Sequencing of this T cell receptor beta chain was carried out in a study of vaccination effects on CD4 cells after COVID-19. Sequencing used immunoSEQ multiplex PCR; TCRdb keeps in-frame clones, though not all of them. The table records 55,000 to 75,000 clones, around 76% of them present only once. In germline, CDR1 is MNHEY, CDR2 SVGEGT. This CDR3 comprises 13 residues. The V and J ends lost 5 bases and 4 bases respectively, with 9 bases between them. Under the ViraFEST assay, PBMC were stimulated with viral peptide pools so that antigen-specific CD4+ T cells expanded. Sequencing was performed afterwards. Culture lasted approximately 10 days before CD4+ T cell isolation. Vaccine recipients lacked prior SARS-CoV-2 infection and had negative nucleocapsid antibodies. The researchers cultured 1.5 million to 2.5 million PBMC per well with 8 to 10 IU/ml IL-2 and roughly 10 ug/ml peptides. Cultures got half-medium changes with IL-2 on days 3 and 7.

Study-level findings and limits: Researchers report that only 1 of 255 vaccine-induced clones in healthy vaccinees cross-reacted with common cold coronaviruses. There was marked clonal contraction among infection- and vaccine-induced clones late after vaccination.

Worth noting for this clone: What it binds is not known.

V and J are TRBV6-2 or TRBV6-3 and TRBJ1-3; D is unclear. The receptor comes from a human donor who received a COVID-19 vaccine. The sequencing used CD4+ T cells from PBMCs cultured with HCoV-NL63 spike peptides, collected before COVID-19 vaccination. The CDR3 reads CASSDRRGNTIYF. The CDR3 DNA is TGTGCCAGCAGTGATCGGCGGGGAAACACCATATATTTT.